What follows is one TCR beta chain and its context. TCRdb independently ran MiXCR on the PCR reads; one entry per CDR3 protein. The table includes roughly 320,000 distinct CDR3 sequences, 20% to 25% detected once. These data come from a study of molecular identifiers for immune sequencing clone quantification. Overall study: In replicates, RNA from roughly 20,000 or 100,000 naive CD8 cells was split five ways, four sequenced.

The authors gated naive CD8 T cells as CD8+CD4-CCR7+CD45RA+ for sorting. The sequence came from a human donor in good health. Some libraries in this study had Jurkat cell RNA spiked in. Sequenced input: naive CD8+ T cells from blood, with Jurkat cell RNA spiked in. Sample subset: FACS-sorted CD8+CD4-CCR7+CD45RA+ naive T cells.

In DNA, the CDR3 is TGTGCCAGCGGGACCCTGGACAGGGTTAACGAGCAGTACTTC. As protein: CASGTLDRVNEQYF. V is TRBV6-2 or TRBV6-3 and J is TRBJ2-7; 8 bases agree with TRBD1. CDR1 is MNHEY and CDR2 is SVGEGT in the germline V gene. V shed 8 bases and J 5 bases; nucleotides not matched to a gene: 11. The CDR3 spans 14 residues.